These 24 T cell receptor beta chains came from one sample sequenced in a study of T cells in narcolepsy. Method: immunoSEQ multiplex PCR; TCRdb's copy keeps in-frame clones and lacks some. This repertoire shows about 30,000 clones, about four fifths found once; its top ten account for 0.75% to 1%. What was sequenced was CD45RA- memory CD4+ T cells from PBMCs. Source of these receptors: a human donor with narcolepsy.

The chain carries TRBV7-2 and TRBJ2-1, with 8 positions matching TRBD2. V shed 0 bases, J shed 0 bases, and the junction held 7 bases outside the gene matches. The CDR3 is 18 residues long. The germline gives CDR1 SGHTA, CDR2 FQGNSA. The chain's CDR3 is CASSLAPSSGSSYNEQFF. CDR3 in DNA: TGTGCCAGCAGCTTAGCCCCGTCAAGCGGGAGCTCCTACAATGAGCAGTTCTTC.

The chain is built from TRBV7-8 and TRBJ2-1; 9 bases are a match to TRBD1. CDR3 size: 15 residues. CDR1 is SGHVS, CDR2 FQNEAQ, per germline. J gave up 7 bases and V 5 bases, and 9 bases lay outside the gene matches. The CDR3 loop is CASSPYRGPGNEQFF. CDR3 nucleotide sequence: TGTGCCAGCAGCCCCTACAGGGGGCCAGGGAATGAGCAGTTCTTC. Based on the CDR3 plus reference TRBV7-8 and TRBJ2-1, the full variable domain is GAGVSQSPRYKVAKRGQDVALRCDPISGHVSLFWYQQALGQGPEFLTYFQNEAQLDKSGLPSDRFFAERPEGSVSTLKIQRTQQEDSAVYLCASSPYRGPGNEQFFGPGTRLTVL.

The chain combines TRBV28 with TRBJ1-4; D gene unclear. Trimming shortened V by 5 bases and J by 8 bases, and 18 bases separated the two germline ends. The CDR3 is made up of 15 amino acids. Germline CDR1 and CDR2: MDHEN and SYDVKM. The CDR3, as DNA: TGTGCCAGCAGTCTTAGTGGCGTGGGAGAGGAAAAACTGTTTTTT. This sequence encodes CASSLSGVGEEKLFF.

This clone is a singleton in its sample. The chain links TRBV5-8 to TRBJ1-6; 9 nucleotides agree with TRBD1. Germline V lookup: CDR1 SGHTS, CDR2 YDEGEE. This CDR3 spans 14 amino acids. The V segment lost 4 bases and the J segment 7 bases; nucleotides outside the gene matches: 3. CDR3 bases: TGTGCCAGCAGCCTCGGGACAGGGAATTCACCCCTCCACTTT. Its protein product is CASSLGTGNSPLHF.

The chain combines TRBV19 with TRBJ1-2; 9 bases fit TRBD1. Germline V gene sequence: CDR1 LNHDA, CDR2 SQIVND (reference sequence). The CDR3 spans 15 residues. V gave up 1 base and J gave up 3 bases; unmatched junction bases: 3. This CDR3 is CASSIGRTGDYGYTF. The CDR3 nucleotides are TGTGCCAGTAGTATAGGGAGGACAGGGGACTATGGCTACACCTTC.

This clone has more than one count but fewer than ten. The genes are TRBV27 and TRBJ1-6; D remains unclear. Trimming took 5 bases from V and 9 from J, leaving 17 bases between them. Germline V gene sequence: CDR1 MNHEY, CDR2 SMNVEV (reference sequence). CDR3 length equals 15 residues. Here the CDR3 reads CASSREGVNGSPLHF. CDR3 DNA sequence: TGTGCCAGCAGTCGGGAGGGAGTCAACGGTTCACCCCTCCACTTT.

For this clone: The sample has other DNA sequences that encode this CDR3 too. The chain employs TRBV25-1 and TRBJ1-1; 8 nucleotides align to TRBD1. Germline trimming cut 6 bases from V and 4 bases from J; bases unmatched to any gene: 7. The CDR3 consists of 14 residues. The germline V gene has CDR1 MGHDK and CDR2 SYGVNS. CDR3 amino acids: CASRETGVVTEAFF. CDR3 DNA: TGTGCCAGCAGGGAGACAGGGGTGGTCACTGAAGCTTTCTTT.

This clone has more than one count but fewer than ten. The chain joins TRBV19 to TRBJ1-3, with 8 positions matching TRBD1. V shed 5 bases and J 6 bases; nucleotides not matched to a gene: 9. The CDR3 spans 15 residues. Per germline, CDR1 LNHDA and CDR2 SQIVND (reference sequence). The CDR3 bases are TGTGCCAGTAGTGTACAGGGGGGGCTGGAAAACACCATATATTTT. As protein: CASSVQGGLENTIYF. Supplemented by reference TRBV19 and TRBJ1-3, the full variable domain reads DGGITQSPKYLFRKEGQNVTLSCEQNLNHDAMYWYRQDPGQGLRLIYYSQIVNDFQKGDIAEGYSVSREKKESFPLTVTSAQKNPTAFYLCASSVQGGLENTIYFGEGSWLTVV.

This clone was seen a handful of times. V usage is TRBV19 and J usage is TRBJ2-1, with a weak D call TRBD2 (7 bases). V dropped 6 bases and J dropped 5 bases, with 8 bases sitting between them. This CDR3 is 12 amino acids long. Germline lookup yields CDR1 LNHDA and CDR2 SQIVND (reference sequence). The chain's CDR3 is CASSGGHNEQFF. CDR3 coding DNA: TGTGCCAGTAGCGGGGGGCACAATGAGCAGTTCTTC.

This chain links TRBV7-8 with TRBJ1-1; D gene ambiguous. The CDR3 has 14 residues. V was clipped by 5 bases and J by 1 base, with 11 bases between them. Germline V gene sequence: CDR1 SGHVS, CDR2 FQNEAQ. Written as DNA, the CDR3 is TGTGCCAGCAGCCCCGTAAACCCGAACACTGAAGCTTTCTTT. Encoded protein: CASSPVNPNTEAFF.

Written as DNA, the CDR3 is TGCAGCGCGGGACAGAGCAATGAGCAGTTCTTC. Translated, it gives CSAGQSNEQFF. This chain connects TRBV20-1 to TRBJ2-1; a weak D match, TRBD1 (7 bases). CDR1 and CDR2 (germline): DFQATT, SNEGSKA (reference sequence). The CDR3 is 11 residues long.

This clone was counted only a few times. The V gene is TRBV7-9, the J gene TRBJ2-6; D unresolved. Trimming took 5 bases from V and 0 from J, leaving 8 bases between them. This CDR3 has 15 amino acids. Germline V CDR1 and CDR2: SEHNR, FQNEAQ (reference sequence). CDR3 region: CASSPRVSGANVLTF. CDR3 bases: TGTGCCAGCAGCCCCCGGGTCTCTGGGGCCAACGTCCTGACTTTC.

The rearrangement uses TRBV19 and TRBJ1-5; D remains ambiguous. This CDR3 has 15 amino acids. Trimming removed 8 bases from V and 1 base from J, with 15 bases in between. In germline, CDR1 is LNHDA, CDR2 SQIVND (reference sequence). The CDR3 reads CASDAALGSNQPQHF. The CDR3 DNA sequence: TGTGCCAGTGATGCGGCCCTTGGGAGCAATCAGCCCCAGCATTTT.

The V gene is TRBV11-3, the J gene TRBJ2-4; D possibly corresponds to TRBD2 (6 bases). Trimming pared 4 bases from V and 5 bases from J, leaving 12 bases between. The CDR3 extends over 14 amino acids. Germline CDR1 SGHNT, CDR2 YENEEA. The CDR3 sequence: CASSSGDIQNIQYF. The CDR3, as DNA: TGTGCCAGCAGCTCGGGAGACATCCAAAACATTCAGTACTTC.

The gene calls are TRBV7-2 and TRBJ2-5; 8 bases are a match to TRBD1. The germline gives CDR1 SGHTA, CDR2 FQGNSA. J gave up 5 bases and V 5 bases, and 13 bases lay outside the gene matches. The CDR3 runs 16 residues. CDR3 DNA: TGTGCCAGCAGCCTGCGGACAGGGCGATTAGAGGAGACCCAGTACTTC. Residues: CASSLRTGRLEETQYF.

J is TRBJ1-1 and V is TRBV7-9; no definite D call. In germline, CDR1 is SEHNR, CDR2 FQNEAQ (reference sequence). Deletions cut 5 bases from V and 5 bases from J, with 15 bases between. CDR3 size: 14 residues. In DNA form, the CDR3 reads TGTGCCAGCAGCACGGACTTCGCCGTAACTGAAGCTTTCTTT. Its translation is CASSTDFAVTEAFF.

This sequence joins TRBV7-2 and TRBJ2-2, with TRBD1 matching 7 bases. This CDR3 has 17 residues. The V gene's germline CDR1 is SGHTA and CDR2 FQGNSA. The V gene end was trimmed by 5 bases and the J gene end by 0 bases; junction bases not matched to a gene: 9. The CDR3 DNA reads as TGTGCCAGCAGCCCTAACACAGGGGCCCCGAACACCGGGGAGCTGTTTTTT. The encoded protein is CASSPNTGAPNTGELFF.

This chain uses TRBV28 with TRBJ1-5; D is perhaps TRBD1 (6 bases). CDR1 and CDR2 (germline): MDHEN, SYDVKM. Trimming left V 6 bases short and J 8 bases short, with 14 bases between. The CDR3 has 13 residues. DNA for the CDR3: TGTGCCAGCAGAACGACAGGTGCGAAGCCCCAGCATTTT. This encodes CASRTTGAKPQHF.

V gene TRBV5-4 combines with J gene TRBJ2-2; maybe TRBD2 (5 bases). CDR3 size: 17 residues. Germline V gene lookup returns CDR1 SGHNT and CDR2 YYREEE (reference sequence). V lost 4 bases and J 0 bases, leaving 16 bases between the germline ends. The CDR3 DNA follows: TGTGCCAGCAGCCCGTTCATATCGGGATCGAACACCGGGGAGCTGTTTTTT. Its protein is CASSPFISGSNTGELFF.

The chain couples TRBV9 to TRBJ2-5; tentatively, D is TRBD2 (7 bases). Germline CDR1 and CDR2: SGDLS and YYNGEE. The CDR3 sequence is 15 residues long. Trimming took off 3 bases at V and 1 base at J, with 13 bases between the two ends. For the CDR3, the DNA is TGTGCCAGCAGCGAGGGGGGGGGCTCCCAAGAGACCCAGTACTTC. Encoded protein: CASSEGGGSQETQYF.

The chain uses TRBV7-3 and TRBJ2-1, with 7 bases lining up with TRBD2. Germline assignment: CDR1 SGHTA and CDR2 FQGTGA. This CDR3 region has 13 residues. V was clipped by 6 bases and J by 5 bases; unmatched bases: 4. CDR3 nucleotide sequence: TGTGCCAGCAGGTCCGGGACTAACAATGAGCAGTTCTTC. Residues: CASRSGTNNEQFF.

The V gene is TRBV9, the J gene TRBJ2-2; 10 nucleotides line up with TRBD2. J lost 4 bases, V lost 2 bases, and 8 bases had no gene match. Germline V lookup: CDR1 SGDLS, CDR2 YYNGEE. This CDR3 is built from 17 residues. The CDR3 reads CASSVASGGAGTGELFF. The DNA of the CDR3 is TGTGCCAGCAGCGTCGCCAGCGGGGGGGCGGGCACCGGGGAGCTGTTTTTT.

The chain combines TRBV2 with TRBJ1-3; tentatively, D is TRBD1 (6 bases). CDR1 is SNHLY, CDR2 FYNNEI, per germline. The CDR3 has 14 residues. V was trimmed by 5 bases and J by 3 bases, leaving 11 bases between them. CDR3 sequence reads: CASSSGQLGNTIYF. The CDR3 DNA sequence: TGTGCCAGCAGTTCCGGACAGCTTGGAAACACCATATATTTT.

V gene TRBV25-1 combines with J gene TRBJ1-1, with D perhaps TRBD1 (5 bases). The CDR3 loop spans 15 amino acids. The V end was cut by 1 base, the J end by 0 bases, with 9 bases between. Germline V gene sequence: CDR1 MGHDK, CDR2 SYGVNS. The CDR3 DNA sequence: TGTGCCAGCAGTGAATTTCGGGGGATGAACACTGAAGCTTTCTTT. As protein: CASSEFRGMNTEAFF.